This TCR beta chain was sequenced for a study of identical twins. Overall study results and limits: In drawing conclusions, the study used cross-sectional statistical analysis and did not follow the same donors. An excess of low generation probability was shown by twin-shared out-of-frame alpha sequences. Analyses of zero insertions could, in part, be confounded by invariant MAIT and iNKT cells.

This clonotype was seen only a few times. Antigen: not known. TCRdb itself ran the 5' RACE reads through MiXCR, one entry per CDR3 protein. This sample has 250,000 or so distinct CDR3 sequences, with 7% to 8.5% found just once. This CDR3 contains 14 residues. The germline CDR1 and CDR2 sequences are SGHVS and FQNEAQ. V was trimmed by 2 bases and J by 4 bases, leaving 12 bases between them. Separately, the same data were catalogued under a study of yellow fever vaccine responses in identical twins.

This sequence originates from a woman aged 18-29 years in good health. The sequenced sample consisted of CD8+ T cells sorted from blood. J is TRBJ2-7 and V is TRBV7-8; D may be TRBD1 or TRBD2 (5 bases each). The CDR3 nucleotides read TGTGCCAGCAGCTTACGGAGAGGGGCGTACGAGCAGTACGTC. Protein product: CASSLRRGAYEQYV.